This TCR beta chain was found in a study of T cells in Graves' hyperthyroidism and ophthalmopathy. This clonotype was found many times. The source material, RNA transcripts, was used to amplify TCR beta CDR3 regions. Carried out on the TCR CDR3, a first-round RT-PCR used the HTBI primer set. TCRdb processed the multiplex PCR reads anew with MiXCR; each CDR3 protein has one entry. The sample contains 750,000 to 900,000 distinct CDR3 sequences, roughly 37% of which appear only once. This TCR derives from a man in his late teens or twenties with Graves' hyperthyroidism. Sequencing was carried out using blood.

The chain's CDR3 is CASGGIGRLSGANVLTF. The CDR3 DNA reads TGTGCCAGCGGAGGAATAGGACGCCTCTCTGGGGCCAACGTCCTGACTTTC. The V gene is TRBV25-1, the J gene TRBJ2-6; D may be TRBD2 (5 bases). CDR1 MGHDK and CDR2 SYGVNS come from the germline V gene. This CDR3 contains 17 residues. V lost 8 bases, J lost 0 bases, and 17 bases lay in between.